The 2 T cell receptor beta chains below all came from one sample that was sequenced in a study of T cells in women clearing cervical HPV infection. Profiled with immunoSEQ multiplex PCR; TCRdb holds only in-frame clones, not every one. The listing records tens of thousands of clones. The material sequenced was blood buffy coat. These receptors were taken from a woman between 18 and 69 years old with a cervical HPV16 infection that either progressed to CIN3+ or cleared (not recorded which).

CDR3 protein: CARPLPTGGTRNTIYF. CDR3 DNA, as far as it was read: TGTGCCAGACCCCTTCCAACAGGAGGCACTCGAAACACC. This sequence joins TRBV19 and TRBJ1-3; D perhaps matches TRBD1 (5 bases). The CDR3 end is not reached by the read, which stops 3 residues before it; the germline J gene fills it in. Germline CDR1 LNHDA, CDR2 SQIVND (reference sequence). Trimming pared 9 bases from V and 5 bases from J, leaving 23 bases between. The CDR3 is 16 amino acids.

A remark on this clone: The observed sequence ends 3 residues before the CDR3 terminus, with the missing tail filled in from the germline J gene. The rearrangement joins TRBV30 to TRBJ2-7; 8 bases are shared with TRBD2. The CDR3 runs to 16 residues. V was clipped by 4 bases and J by 0 bases; unmatched bases: 11. Germline V gene lookup returns CDR1 GTSNPN and CDR2 SVGIG (reference sequence). The CDR3 spells CAWTTSDRISSYEQYF. CDR3 DNA (partial): TGTGCCTGGACGACTAGCGACAGGATAAGCTCCTACGAG.